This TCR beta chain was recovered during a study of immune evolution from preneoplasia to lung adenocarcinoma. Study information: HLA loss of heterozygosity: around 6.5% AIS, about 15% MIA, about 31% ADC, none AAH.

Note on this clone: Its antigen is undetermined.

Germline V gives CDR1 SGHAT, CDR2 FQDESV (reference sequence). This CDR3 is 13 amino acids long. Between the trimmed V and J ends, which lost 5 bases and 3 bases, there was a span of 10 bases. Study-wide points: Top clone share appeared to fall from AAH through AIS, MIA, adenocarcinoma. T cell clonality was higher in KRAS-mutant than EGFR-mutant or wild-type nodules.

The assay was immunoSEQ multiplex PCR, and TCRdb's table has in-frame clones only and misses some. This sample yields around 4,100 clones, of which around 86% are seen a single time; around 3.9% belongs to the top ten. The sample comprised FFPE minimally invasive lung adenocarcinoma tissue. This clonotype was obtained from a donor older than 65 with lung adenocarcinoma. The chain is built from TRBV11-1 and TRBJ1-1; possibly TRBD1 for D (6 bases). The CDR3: CASSRAGDTEAFF. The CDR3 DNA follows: TGTGCCAGCAGCAGGGCAGGGGACACTGAAGCTTTCTTT.